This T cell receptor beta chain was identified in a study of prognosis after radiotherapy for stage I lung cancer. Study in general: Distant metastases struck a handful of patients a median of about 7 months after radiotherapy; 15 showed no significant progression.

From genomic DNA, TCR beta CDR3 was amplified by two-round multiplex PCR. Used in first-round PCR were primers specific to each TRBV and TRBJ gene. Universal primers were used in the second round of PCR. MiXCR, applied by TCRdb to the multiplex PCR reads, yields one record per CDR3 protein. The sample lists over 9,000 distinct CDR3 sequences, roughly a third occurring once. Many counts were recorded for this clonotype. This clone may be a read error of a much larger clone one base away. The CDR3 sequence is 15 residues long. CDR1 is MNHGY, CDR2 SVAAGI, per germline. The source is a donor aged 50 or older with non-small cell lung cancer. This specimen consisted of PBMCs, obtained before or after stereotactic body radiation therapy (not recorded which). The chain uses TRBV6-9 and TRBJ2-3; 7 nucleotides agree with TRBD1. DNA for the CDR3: TGTACCAGCAGTTACTTCCAGGGGGGCACAGATACGCAGTATTTT. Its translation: CTSSYFQGGTDTQYF.